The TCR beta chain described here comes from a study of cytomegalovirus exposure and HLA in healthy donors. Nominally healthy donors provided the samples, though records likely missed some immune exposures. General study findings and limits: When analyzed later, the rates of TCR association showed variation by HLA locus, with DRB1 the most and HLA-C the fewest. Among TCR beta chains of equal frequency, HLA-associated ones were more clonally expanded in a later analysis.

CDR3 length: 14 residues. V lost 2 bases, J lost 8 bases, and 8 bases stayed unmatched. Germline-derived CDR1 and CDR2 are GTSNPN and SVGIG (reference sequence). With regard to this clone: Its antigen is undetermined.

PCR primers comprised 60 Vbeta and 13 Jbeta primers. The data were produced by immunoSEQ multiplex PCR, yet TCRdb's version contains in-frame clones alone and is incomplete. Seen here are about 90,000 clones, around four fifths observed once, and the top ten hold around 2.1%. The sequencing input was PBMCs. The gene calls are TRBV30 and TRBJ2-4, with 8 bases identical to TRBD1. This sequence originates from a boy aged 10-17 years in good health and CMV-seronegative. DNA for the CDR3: TGTGCCTGGAGTCAGGGTCCAGGGGGCTACATTCAGTACTTC. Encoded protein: CAWSQGPGGYIQYF.